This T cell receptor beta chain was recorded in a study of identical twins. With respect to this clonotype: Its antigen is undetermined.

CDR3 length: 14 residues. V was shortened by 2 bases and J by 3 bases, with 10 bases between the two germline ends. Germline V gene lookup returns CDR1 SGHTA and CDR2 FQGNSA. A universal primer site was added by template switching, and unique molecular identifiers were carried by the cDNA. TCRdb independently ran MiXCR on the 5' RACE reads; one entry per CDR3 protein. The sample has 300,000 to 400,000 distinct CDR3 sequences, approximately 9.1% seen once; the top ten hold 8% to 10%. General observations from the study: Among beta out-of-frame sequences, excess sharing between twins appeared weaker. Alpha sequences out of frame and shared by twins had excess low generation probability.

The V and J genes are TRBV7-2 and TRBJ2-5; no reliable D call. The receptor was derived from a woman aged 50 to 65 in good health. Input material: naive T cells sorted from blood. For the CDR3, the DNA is TGTGCCAGCAGCTTACGACGGTCTGAAGAGACCCAGTACTTC. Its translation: CASSLRRSEETQYF.